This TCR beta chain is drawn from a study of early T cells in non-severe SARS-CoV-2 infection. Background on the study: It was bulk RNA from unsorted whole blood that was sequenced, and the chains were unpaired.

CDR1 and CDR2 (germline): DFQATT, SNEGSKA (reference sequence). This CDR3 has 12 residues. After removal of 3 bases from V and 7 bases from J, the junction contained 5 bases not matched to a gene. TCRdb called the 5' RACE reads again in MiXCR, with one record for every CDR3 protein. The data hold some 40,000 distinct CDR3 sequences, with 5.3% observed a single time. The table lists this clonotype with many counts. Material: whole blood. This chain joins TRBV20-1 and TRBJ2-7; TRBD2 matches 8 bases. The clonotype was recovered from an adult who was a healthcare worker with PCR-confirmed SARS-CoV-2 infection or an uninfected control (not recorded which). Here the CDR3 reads CSASGGAREQYF. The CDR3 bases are TGCAGTGCTAGCGGGGGGGCGAGAGAGCAGTACTTC.